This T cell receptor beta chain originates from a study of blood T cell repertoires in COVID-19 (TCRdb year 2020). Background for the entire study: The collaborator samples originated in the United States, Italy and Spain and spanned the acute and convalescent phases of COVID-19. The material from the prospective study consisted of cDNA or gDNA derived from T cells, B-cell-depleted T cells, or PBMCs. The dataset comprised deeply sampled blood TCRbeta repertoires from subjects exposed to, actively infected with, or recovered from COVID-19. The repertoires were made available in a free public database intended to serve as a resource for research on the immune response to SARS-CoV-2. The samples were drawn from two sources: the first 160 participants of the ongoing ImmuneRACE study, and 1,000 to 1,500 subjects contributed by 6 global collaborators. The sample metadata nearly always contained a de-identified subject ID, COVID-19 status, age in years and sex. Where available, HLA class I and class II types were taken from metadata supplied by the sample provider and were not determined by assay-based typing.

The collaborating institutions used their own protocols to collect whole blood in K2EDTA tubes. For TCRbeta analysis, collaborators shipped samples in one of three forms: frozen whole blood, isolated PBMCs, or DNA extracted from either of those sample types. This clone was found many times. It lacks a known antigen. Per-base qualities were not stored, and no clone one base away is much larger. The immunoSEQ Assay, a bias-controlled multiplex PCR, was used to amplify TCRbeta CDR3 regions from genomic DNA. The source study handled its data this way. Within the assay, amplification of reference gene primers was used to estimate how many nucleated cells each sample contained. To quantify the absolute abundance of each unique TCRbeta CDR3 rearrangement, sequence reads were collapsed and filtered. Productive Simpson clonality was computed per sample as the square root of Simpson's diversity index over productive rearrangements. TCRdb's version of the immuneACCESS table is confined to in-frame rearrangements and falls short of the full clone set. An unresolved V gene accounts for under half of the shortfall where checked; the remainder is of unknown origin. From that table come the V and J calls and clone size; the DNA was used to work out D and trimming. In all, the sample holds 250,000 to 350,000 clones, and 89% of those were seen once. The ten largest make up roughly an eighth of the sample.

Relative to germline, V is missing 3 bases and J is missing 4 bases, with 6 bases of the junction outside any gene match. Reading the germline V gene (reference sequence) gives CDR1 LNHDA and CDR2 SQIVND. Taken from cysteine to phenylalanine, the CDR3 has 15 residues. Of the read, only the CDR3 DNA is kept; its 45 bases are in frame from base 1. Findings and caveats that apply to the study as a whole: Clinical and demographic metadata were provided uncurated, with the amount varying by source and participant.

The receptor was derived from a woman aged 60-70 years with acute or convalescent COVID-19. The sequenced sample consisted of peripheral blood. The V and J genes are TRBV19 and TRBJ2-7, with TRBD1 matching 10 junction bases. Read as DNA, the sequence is TGTGCCAGTAGTATCGAGGGGACAGGGGTTTACGAGCAGTACTTC. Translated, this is CASSIEGTGVYEQYF.